This TCR beta chain was profiled in a study of T cell responses to AZD1222 COVID-19 vaccine. Study-wide background: It was second doses at about 4 or about 12 weeks that were pooled.

In germline, CDR1 is LNHDA, CDR2 SQIVND (reference sequence). The junction had 15 bases not matched to a gene; V was cut back by 5 bases and J by 11 bases. There are 16 residues in the CDR3. Clones were read by immunoSEQ multiplex PCR, and TCRdb kept only the in-frame ones, dropping some. The sample records 130,000 or so clones, over 90% being singletons. Here the sequenced sample was peripheral blood, taken on day 0 of AZD1222 vaccination. J is TRBJ1-1 and V is TRBV19, with 12 bases lining up with TRBD1. This receptor was taken from an adult in good health. The CDR3 DNA follows: TGTGCCAGTAGTCGCACTACCGGGACAGGGGGCCATGGGGCTTTCTTT. Translated: CASSRTTGTGGHGAFF.